This T cell receptor beta chain comes out of a study of graft-versus-host responses after intestinal transplantation. General study results and limits: Investigators detected GvH clones in recipient marrow, with some emerging earlier in ileum or blood. Among circulating GvH clones, peak levels were associated with early post-transplant declines in HvG clones.

The protocol was immunoSEQ multiplex PCR, while the TCRdb copy is restricted to in-frame clones and leaves out a portion. The sample includes 40,000 to 55,000 clones, about 81% of them seen just once. A word on this clone: No antigen is known for it.

The sample here was unstimulated CD4+ T cells sorted from spleen or lymph node cells, taken before transplant. The sequence was obtained from a human donor who was the organ donor for an intestinal transplant.

The CDR3 DNA reads as TGTGCCAGCAGCCTTAGCGGGGGGCTTAATGAGCAGTTCTTC. It yields the protein CASSLSGGLNEQFF. The chain carries TRBV7-2 and TRBJ2-1; TRBD2 agrees at 10 bases. Trimming cost V 5 bases and J 7 bases; bases outside gene matches: 5. The CDR3 length is 14 residues. The germline V gene has CDR1 SGHTA and CDR2 FQGNSA. The variable domain in full, completed from reference TRBV7-2 and TRBJ2-1, reads GAGVSQSPSNKVTEKGKDVELRCDPISGHTALYWYRQSLGQGLEFLIYFQGNSAPDKSGLPSDRFSAERTGGSVSTLTIQRTQQEDSAVYLCASSLSGGLNEQFFGPGTRLTVL.